This T cell receptor beta chain was sequenced for a study of CD8 T cells in ankylosing spondylitis. Study results and caveats: Ankylosing spondylitis blood appeared to carry a characteristic TCR beta motif of fewer than 10 highly homologous variants.

As for this clonotype: Its target is unknown.

TCRdb called the 5' RACE reads again in MiXCR, with one record for every CDR3 protein. The sample lists roughly 240,000 distinct CDR3 sequences; around 32% were seen once. What was sequenced was blood, either unsorted or a sorted T cell fraction (not recorded which). This sequence originates from a male donor with ankylosing spondylitis or in good health (not recorded which).

The chain's CDR3 is CASSLYVGSYEQYF. The CDR3, as DNA: TGTGCCAGCAGCTTATATGTGGGTTCCTACGAGCAGTACTTC. The chain recombines TRBV7-2 with TRBJ2-7; D gene uncertain. V lost 2 bases and J 1 base, leaving 9 bases between the germline ends. Germline loops: CDR1 SGHTA, CDR2 FQGNSA. The CDR3 covers 14 residues.